The 10 T cell receptor beta chains listed next were all sequenced from one sample in a study of blood T cell repertoires in COVID-19. Clones were sequenced by immunoSEQ multiplex PCR, and TCRdb holds only the in-frame ones, with some missing. The repertoire holds approximately 260,000 clones, with roughly 88% as singletons. The sequenced sample consisted of peripheral blood. The receptors derive from a middle-aged woman who had recovered from COVID-19.

This clone came up a few times. The gene calls are TRBV9 and TRBJ2-6, with 9 bases matching TRBD1. Losses at the gene ends were 2 bases for V and 0 bases for J; bases not matched to a gene: 15. This CDR3 has 21 amino acids. CDR1 is SGDLS and CDR2 is YYNGEE in the germline V gene. The CDR3 reads CASSVGKFRTGASSGANVLTF. The CDR3 DNA follows: TGTGCCAGCAGCGTTGGAAAGTTTAGGACAGGGGCTTCCTCTGGGGCCAACGTCCTGACTTTC.

The rearrangement links TRBV7-9 to TRBJ1-6, with TRBD1 matching over 7 bases. The trim removed 5 bases at V and 10 bases at J, leaving 8 bases unmatched. This CDR3 comprises 14 residues. The germline V gene has CDR1 SEHNR and CDR2 FQNEAQ (reference sequence). CDR3 sequence reads: CASSPGGLWSPLHF. The CDR3 nucleotides are TGTGCCAGCAGCCCAGGGGGATTGTGGTCACCCCTCCACTTT.

CDR3 DNA sequence: TGTGCCAGCAGCCCGCCGGGACTAGGGCCCGGGGAGCTGTTTTTT. Its translation is CASSPPGLGPGELFF. The genes are TRBV7-3 and TRBJ2-2; 8 bases line up with TRBD2. Germline-derived CDR1 and CDR2 are SGHTA and FQGTGA. The V segment lost 5 bases and the J segment 6 bases; nucleotides outside the gene matches: 8. The CDR3 runs to 15 residues.

This clone appeared once. The chain couples TRBV6-6 to TRBJ1-1; D remains unclear. This CDR3 has 13 amino acids. V was trimmed by 2 bases and J by 1 base, leaving 5 bases between them. Germline CDR1 MNHNY, CDR2 SVGAGI (reference sequence). The CDR3 nucleotides read TGTGCCAGCAGTTACGGCGGGAACACTGAAGCTTTCTTT. Translation gives CASSYGGNTEAFF.

The V and J genes are TRBV5-4 and TRBJ2-1, with D perhaps matching TRBD2 (5 bases). Germline CDR1 is SGHNT and CDR2 is YYREEE (reference sequence). The CDR3 loop spans 18 amino acids. V was trimmed by 0 bases and J by 5 bases, leaving 21 bases between them. Here the CDR3 reads CASSLEPGRGSTHNEQFF. The DNA for the CDR3 is TGTGCCAGCAGCTTGGAACCGGGTAGAGGGTCCACACACAATGAGCAGTTCTTC.

The CDR3 nucleotides are TGTGCCAGCAGTTACTTATTGGGACAGGGAGCAGATACGCAGTATTTT. This encodes CASSYLLGQGADTQYF. The chain carries TRBV6-5 and TRBJ2-3, with 9 bases aligning to TRBD1. With V trimmed by 1 base and J by 4 bases, 6 bases remained unmatched. Germline V lookup: CDR1 MNHEY, CDR2 SVGAGI. The CDR3 covers 16 residues.

This clone was detected only a few times. V usage is TRBV4-1 and J usage is TRBJ2-2, with 8 nucleotides matching TRBD1. The junction had 8 bases not matched to a gene; V was cut back by 1 base and J by 4 bases. Germline CDR1 and CDR2: MGHRA and YSYEKL. This CDR3 spans 17 amino acids. CDR3 region: CASSQGPPGQGTGELFF. The DNA for the CDR3 is TGCGCCAGCAGCCAAGGGCCCCCAGGACAGGGCACCGGGGAGCTGTTTTTT.

The chain joins TRBV19 to TRBJ2-3; 9 nucleotides line up with TRBD2. Germline CDR1 and CDR2: LNHDA and SQIVND (reference sequence). J was trimmed by 6 bases and V by 2 bases; bases with no gene match: 6. The CDR3 spans 15 residues. The CDR3 DNA is TGTGCCAGTAGTATATGGGCGGGAGGGGCGGATACGCAGTATTTT. It encodes CASSIWAGGADTQYF. Full variable domain (rest looked up from reference TRBV19 and TRBJ2-3): DGGITQSPKYLFRKEGQNVTLSCEQNLNHDAMYWYRQDPGQGLRLIYYSQIVNDFQKGDIAEGYSVSREKKESFPLTVTSAQKNPTAFYLCASSIWAGGADTQYFGPGTRLTVL.

The gene calls are TRBV24-1 and TRBJ1-1, with TRBD1 matching 7 bases. CDR3 length equals 14 residues. Trimming cost V 2 bases and J 4 bases; bases outside gene matches: 3. Germline V gene sequence: CDR1 KGHDR, CDR2 SFDVKD. The CDR3 is CATSDSGGSTEAFF. CDR3 sequence (DNA): TGTGCCACCAGTGATTCAGGGGGGAGCACTGAAGCTTTCTTT.

V and J are TRBV19 and TRBJ1-1, with TRBD1 matching 7 bases. Germline V gene lookup returns CDR1 LNHDA and CDR2 SQIVND (reference sequence). CDR3 size: 13 residues. Trimming at V came to 4 bases and at J to 2 bases, leaving 1 base not matched to a gene. CDR3 bases: TGTGCCAGTAGTAGGACAGGAAACACTGAAGCTTTCTTT. It specifies CASSRTGNTEAFF.